This TCR beta chain was documented in a study of T cells in Graves' hyperthyroidism and ophthalmopathy. Inclusion characteristics of ophthalmopathy patients comprised a Clinical Activity Score of at least 3, a NOSPECS grade of at least 4, and duration under 3 months. Researchers barred patients who had uncontrolled infection, other autoimmune disease, pregnancy or lactation. RNA transcripts served as the template for amplifying TCR beta CDR3 regions. The study used the HTBI primer set for a first-round RT-PCR of the TCR CDR3. TCRdb independently ran MiXCR on the multiplex PCR reads; one entry per CDR3 protein. The sample consists of hundreds of thousands of distinct CDR3 sequences, around 15% of them appearing once. The clonotype comes from a woman between 45 and 60 years old with Graves' ophthalmopathy. Sequences were obtained from blood.

The CDR3 spells CASSSAGDTGELFF. In DNA, the CDR3 is TGTGCCAGCAGTTCCGCGGGGGACACCGGGGAGCTGTTTTTT. V usage is TRBV6-5 and J usage is TRBJ2-2, with 7 bases aligning to TRBD2. Trimming cost V 4 bases and J 3 bases; bases outside gene matches: 2. CDR1 is MNHEY, CDR2 SVGAGI, per germline. This CDR3 region has 14 residues.